The 5 T cell receptor beta chains given below trace back to one sample, sequenced in a study of cytomegalovirus exposure and HLA in healthy donors. It was with 60 Vbeta and 13 Jbeta primers that the PCR ran. Repertoires were generated with immunoSEQ multiplex PCR, while TCRdb's copy carries only in-frame clones and drops some. This sample has about 95,000 clones, with 76% found just once. Sequenced material: PBMCs. The receptor set was obtained from a man aged 25 to 40 in good health and CMV-seropositive.

The chain recombines TRBV5-6 with TRBJ1-3; tentatively, D is TRBD1 (5 bases). Trimming shortened V by 2 bases and J by 3 bases, and 6 bases separated the two germline ends. The V gene's germline CDR1 is SGHDT and CDR2 YYEEEE. The CDR3 covers 13 residues. The CDR3 DNA reads as TGTGCCAGCAGCTTTAGGGGTGGAAACACCATATATTTT. It codes for CASSFRGGNTIYF.

The chain combines TRBV12-5 with TRBJ2-1; 9 positions match TRBD1. Germline V lookup: CDR1 LGHNT, CDR2 FRNRAP. CDR3 size: 15 residues. The junction had 9 bases not matched to a gene; V was cut back by 7 bases and J by 5 bases. The CDR3: CASDSGQGRDNEQFF. CDR3 sequence (DNA): TGTGCTAGTGACTCTGGACAGGGGAGGGACAATGAGCAGTTCTTC.

V and J are TRBV13 and TRBJ2-2, with 11 bases matching TRBD2. Germline V gene sequence: CDR1 PRHDT, CDR2 FYEKMQ (reference sequence). After removal of 7 bases from V and 6 bases from J, the junction contained 10 bases not matched to a gene. This CDR3 comprises 16 residues. CDR3 nucleotide sequence: TGTGCCAGCAAGAAACTAGCGGGGGAATGGCCCGGGGAGCTGTTTTTT. Protein sequence: CASKKLAGEWPGELFF.

J is TRBJ2-6 and V is TRBV14; possibly TRBD2 for D (5 bases). The V gene's germline CDR1 is SGHDN and CDR2 FVKESK. The germline V and J ends were trimmed by 8 bases and 1 base, with 12 bases remaining between them. This CDR3 contains 15 residues. The CDR3 spells CASGRRESGANVLTF. CDR3 DNA: TGTGCCAGCGGACGAAGGGAGTCTGGGGCCAACGTCCTGACTTTC.

This clone was counted only a few times. The junction departs from the called germline gene at one end, perhaps through a read error. This chain links TRBV7-9 with TRBJ1-1, with TRBD1 as a possible D gene (5 bases). CDR1 and CDR2 from the germline V gene are SEHNR and FQNEAQ (reference sequence). This CDR3 contains 14 residues. Written as DNA, the CDR3 is TGTTCCAGCAGCTTAGAGGGGAGGGTGACTGAAGCTTTCTTT. Translated, it gives CSSSLEGRVTEAFF. The full variable domain, completed using reference TRBV7-9 and TRBJ1-1, is DTGVSQNPRHKITKRGQNVTFRCDPISEHNRLYWYRQTLGQGPEFLTYFQNEAQLEKSRLLSDRFSAERPKGSFSTLEIQRTEQGDSAMYLCSSSLEGRVTEAFFGQGTRLTVV.